The 24 T cell receptor beta chains reported below all come from one sample, sequenced in a study of blood T cell repertoires in COVID-19. Clones were sequenced by immunoSEQ multiplex PCR, and TCRdb holds only the in-frame ones, with some missing. The table records more than 85,000 clones, around 86% of them present only once. The sequenced material came from peripheral blood. These receptors were taken from a man aged 45-65 years with acute or convalescent COVID-19.

The chain combines TRBV11-2 with TRBJ2-1, with 10 bases identical to TRBD2. V was clipped by 2 bases and J by 4 bases; unmatched bases: 5. In germline, CDR1 is SGHAT, CDR2 FQNNGV. The CDR3 runs 16 residues. CDR3 coding DNA: TGTGCCAGCAGCTTAATGGGACTAGCGAAGTACAATGAGCAGTTCTTC. Protein: CASSLMGLAKYNEQFF.

This chain joins TRBV29-1 and TRBJ1-2, with D hard to call. The ends were cut back, 0 bases at V and 3 bases at J, with 8 bases in the middle. The germline V gene has CDR1 SQVTM and CDR2 ANQGSEA. CDR3 length equals 13 residues. This CDR3 is CSVEDREDYGYTF. The CDR3 nucleotides read TGCAGCGTTGAAGATAGGGAGGACTATGGCTACACCTTC. Complete variable domain (other parts from reference TRBV29-1 and TRBJ1-2): SAVISQKPSRDICQRGTSLTIQCQVDSQVTMMFWYRQQPGQSLTLIATANQGSEATYESGFVIDKFPISRPNLTFSTLTVSNMSPEDSSIYLCSVEDREDYGYTFGSGTRLTVV.

The chain combines TRBV11-3 with TRBJ1-1; D remains unclear. Germline CDR1 is SGHNT and CDR2 is YENEEA. Trimming left V 6 bases short and J 4 bases short, with 15 bases between. The CDR3 is 14 residues long. CDR3 protein: CASREGLEGTEAFF. In nucleotides, the CDR3 is TGTGCCAGCAGGGAGGGTTTAGAGGGCACTGAAGCTTTCTTT. Together with reference TRBV11-3 and TRBJ1-1, the CDR3 gives the full variable domain: EAGVVQSPRYKIIEKKQPVAFWCNPISGHNTLYWYLQNLGQGPELLIRYENEEAVDDSQLPKDRFSAERLKGVDSTLKIQPAELGDSAVYLCASREGLEGTEAFFGQGTRLTVV.

The V call is TRBV11-1, the J call TRBJ1-5; D possibly corresponds to TRBD1 (5 bases). The CDR3 contains 13 residues. Trimming shortened V by 5 bases and J by 3 bases, and 8 bases separated the two germline ends. Per the germline V gene, CDR1 is SGHAT and CDR2 is FQDESV (reference sequence). The CDR3 sequence: CASSPTVNQPQHF. The CDR3 DNA is TGTGCCAGCAGCCCGACAGTCAATCAGCCCCAGCATTTT.

This sequence joins TRBV24-1 and TRBJ1-2; D call uncertain. There are 12 residues in the CDR3. Deletions cut 12 bases from V and 6 bases from J, with 16 bases between. The V gene's germline CDR1 is KGHDR and CDR2 SFDVKD. This CDR3 is CAPQRPGNGYTF. In nucleotides, the CDR3 is TGTGCCCCGCAGAGACCGGGGAATGGCTACACCTTC.

The chain is built from TRBV10-3 and TRBJ2-1, with a possible D match to TRBD1 (6 bases). This CDR3 spans 15 amino acids. Per the germline V gene, CDR1 is ENHRY and CDR2 is SYGVKD. The V end lost 4 bases, the J end lost 3 bases, and 13 bases lay between the germline ends. The DNA for the CDR3 is TGTGCCATCAGTGCAAAAGGGGGAGACTACAATGAGCAGTTCTTC. Translation: CAISAKGGDYNEQFF.

This clone was counted a single time. The chain joins TRBV11-2 to TRBJ2-3; 10 bases are a match to TRBD2. CDR3 length: 19 residues. Germline-derived CDR1 and CDR2 are SGHAT and FQNNGV. Losses at the gene ends were 3 bases for V and 7 bases for J; bases not matched to a gene: 19. CDR3 bases: TGTGCCAGCAGCTTCCACCACCCTCGACTAGCGGGCGCATCCTATACGCAGTATTTT. Protein: CASSFHHPRLAGASYTQYF.

The chain is built from TRBV3-1 (or the pseudogene TRBV3-2) and TRBJ2-3, with D unclear. Germline CDR1 reads LGHDT; CDR2 reads YNNKEL (reference sequence). The germline V and J ends were trimmed by 6 bases and 6 bases, with 16 bases remaining between them. The CDR3 extends over 14 amino acids. CDR3 DNA sequence: TGTGCCAGCAGTCAACTCAGTGCTGGCGATACGCAGTATTTT. Its translation is CASSQLSAGDTQYF.

CDR3 coding DNA: TGTGCCAGCAGTGAGGGAATGGGAAGTGAAAAACTGTTTTTT. Translation gives CASSEGMGSEKLFF. This chain links TRBV28 with TRBJ1-4; D gene unclear. V shed 5 bases and J shed 7 bases, with 14 bases lying between them. Per germline, CDR1 MDHEN and CDR2 SYDVKM. This CDR3 is 14 amino acids long.

This chain uses TRBV6-6 with TRBJ1-2; D remains ambiguous. The V end was cut by 4 bases, the J end by 8 bases, with 11 bases between. This CDR3 region has 12 residues. Germline CDR1 reads MNHNY; CDR2 reads SVGAGI (reference sequence). CDR3: CASSSGGNGYTF. The CDR3 DNA reads as TGTGCCAGCAGTTCCGGAGGAAACGGCTACACCTTC.

This rearrangement joins TRBV9 to TRBJ2-1; TRBD2 aligns across 7 bases. Per germline, CDR1 SGDLS and CDR2 YYNGEE. The junction had 2 bases not matched to a gene; V was cut back by 0 bases and J by 5 bases. The length of the CDR3 is 14 residues. CDR3 DNA sequence: TGTGCCAGCAGCGTAGTCGGGGGGAACAATGAGCAGTTCTTC. Encoded protein: CASSVVGGNNEQFF.

The rearrangement joins TRBV29-1 to TRBJ1-2; D remains unclear. Trimming shortened V by 3 bases and J by 2 bases, and 7 bases separated the two germline ends. The germline V gene encodes CDR1 SQVTM and CDR2 ANQGSEA. The CDR3 has 12 amino acids. The CDR3 DNA reads as TGCAGCGTTGACGATGGCAACTATGGCTACACCTTC. Amino acid sequence: CSVDDGNYGYTF.

This chain links TRBV7-3 with TRBJ2-1; tentatively, D is TRBD2 (6 bases). Germline V CDR1 and CDR2: SGHTA, FQGTGA. The CDR3 contains 13 residues. V was trimmed by 5 bases and J by 5 bases, leaving 10 bases between them. The CDR3 sequence: CASSPVADNEQFF. For the CDR3, the DNA is TGTGCCAGCAGCCCCGTAGCGGACAATGAGCAGTTCTTC.

The chain links TRBV12-5 to TRBJ1-1, with TRBD1 identical over 9 bases. CDR1 and CDR2 (germline): LGHNT, FRNRAP. The CDR3 covers 17 residues. Unmatched junction bases numbered 11, after V lost 0 bases and J lost 6 bases. CDR3 amino acids: CASGLVGGQGRQAEAFF. CDR3 DNA: TGTGCTAGTGGTTTGGTAGGGGGACAGGGCCGCCAAGCTGAAGCTTTCTTT.

The chain uses TRBV3-1 (or the pseudogene TRBV3-2) and TRBJ2-1; 7 nucleotides match TRBD2. CDR3 size: 12 residues. Germline V lookup: CDR1 LGHDT, CDR2 YNNKEL (reference sequence). Trimming at V came to 4 bases and at J to 15 bases, leaving 9 bases not matched to a gene. The CDR3 protein is CASSPRTRFLFF. The CDR3 bases are TGTGCCAGCAGCCCGCGGACTAGATTTCTGTTCTTC.

This clone has a single count. CDR3 sequence (DNA): TGTGCCAGTAGTACCCAGACAGGGTTGGAAGGAAACACCATATATTTT. Translation: CASSTQTGLEGNTIYF. The chain couples TRBV19 to TRBJ1-3; 7 positions agree with TRBD1. Germline CDR1 and CDR2: LNHDA and SQIVND (reference sequence). CDR3 size: 16 residues. The ends lost 4 bases at V and 4 bases at J; junction bases unmatched: 10.

The chain uses TRBV7-6 and TRBJ2-3; 9 bases align to TRBD1. The CDR3 sequence is 16 residues long. Germline CDR1 is SGHVS and CDR2 is FNYEAQ. Unmatched junction bases numbered 7, after V lost 2 bases and J lost 4 bases. DNA of the CDR3: TGTGCCAGCAGCTTAAGGACAGGGGTTTATCCAGATACGCAGTATTTT. Translation gives CASSLRTGVYPDTQYF.

This clone has a handful of counts. This sequence joins TRBV30 and TRBJ1-3; D possibly corresponds to TRBD1 (5 bases). The CDR3 has 13 residues. With 8 bases removed from V and 3 bases from J, the gap between germline ends came to 14 bases. Germline lookup yields CDR1 GTSNPN and CDR2 SVGIG (reference sequence). CDR3 bases: TGTGCCGCCCCGGGGGACTTTGGAAACACCATATATTTT. Its protein is CAAPGDFGNTIYF.

This clone was counted once. CDR3 in DNA: TGTGCCAGCACCTACTCGATAGGGAGAAGTGAAGCTTTCTTT. The encoded protein is CASTYSIGRSEAFF. V and J are TRBV6-5 and TRBJ1-1; no reliable D call. This CDR3 contains 14 residues. V lost 7 bases and J 7 bases, leaving 19 bases between the germline ends. CDR1 is MNHEY and CDR2 is SVGAGI in the germline V gene.

This rearrangement joins TRBV7-9 to TRBJ2-3; the match to TRBD1 covers 12 bases. V lost 5 bases to trimming and J lost 14 bases; unmatched junction nucleotides: 8. The germline V gene has CDR1 SEHNR and CDR2 FQNEAQ (reference sequence). This CDR3 spans 13 amino acids. CDR3 nucleotide sequence: TGTGCCAGCAGCGCCCCCGGGACAGGGGGCATGTATTTT. This translates into CASSAPGTGGMYF.

This clone was detected only once. The chain links TRBV20-1 to TRBJ2-1, with a tentative D call TRBD1 (5 bases). V lost 5 bases and J lost 7, with 9 bases in between. The CDR3 is made up of 11 amino acids. Germline CDR1 DFQATT, CDR2 SNEGSKA (reference sequence). The chain's CDR3 is CSAFRVNEQFF. As DNA, the CDR3 is TGCAGTGCTTTCAGGGTAAATGAGCAGTTCTTC.

As DNA, the CDR3 is TGTGCCAGTAGTGGACAAGACAATCAGCCCCAGCATTTT. Translation: CASSGQDNQPQHF. The V call is TRBV19, the J call TRBJ1-5; possible D gene TRBD1, 5 bases. The ends were cut back, 5 bases at V and 3 bases at J, with 8 bases in the middle. Germline CDR1 and CDR2: LNHDA and SQIVND (reference sequence). The CDR3 covers 13 residues.

This clone was counted between two and nine times. The CDR3 loop reads CASAAGYEQYF. The CDR3 nucleotides are TGTGCCAGCGCGGCGGGATACGAGCAGTACTTC. The chain couples TRBV11-3 to TRBJ2-7; D possibly corresponds to TRBD2 (6 bases). Trimming left V 8 bases short and J 4 bases short, with 9 bases between. CDR3 length: 11 residues. Germline V gene lookup returns CDR1 SGHNT and CDR2 YENEEA.

V gene TRBV2 combines with J gene TRBJ2-5; the match to TRBD1 covers 7 bases. The CDR3 is 14 amino acids. Germline values: CDR1 SNHLY, CDR2 FYNNEI. Trimming removed 7 bases from V and 4 bases from J; junction bases left unmatched: 9. CDR3 DNA sequence: TGTGCCAGCACCAGGGACAGCAAGACAGAGACCCAGTACTTC. Translated, it gives CASTRDSKTETQYF.